Listed here are 17 T cell receptor beta chains from one sample, sequenced in a study of T cell changes during pregnancy in multiple sclerosis. Sequencing was performed with immunoSEQ multiplex PCR; in TCRdb, only in-frame clones are kept and a portion is missing. The sample includes more than 25,000 clones, 80% to 90% seen only once; the top ten take 11%. This sample comprised CD8+ T cells from peripheral blood mononuclear cells, obtained in the third trimester of pregnancy. The source of these receptors is a female donor with multiple sclerosis, enrolled in a pregnancy study.

The rearrangement links TRBV27 to TRBJ2-1; 9 bases are a match to TRBD2. J lost 0 bases, V lost 6 bases, and 15 bases had no gene match. The CDR3 is 19 residues long. In germline, CDR1 is MNHEY, CDR2 SMNVEV (reference sequence). Written as DNA, the CDR3 is TGTGCCAGCAGCCAAAAAAAACTAGCGGGTTCTAGCTCCTACAATGAGCAGTTCTTC. Translated, it gives CASSQKKLAGSSSYNEQFF.

The V call is TRBV6-5, the J call TRBJ2-6; a possible D gene is TRBD2 (6 bases). There are 16 residues in the CDR3. V shed 4 bases and J shed 3 bases, with 13 bases lying between them. Germline CDR1 is MNHEY and CDR2 is SVGAGI. The CDR3 spells CASSSRAGVGANVLTF. The DNA of the CDR3 is TGTGCCAGCAGTTCCCGAGCGGGTGTTGGGGCCAACGTCCTGACTTTC.

V usage is TRBV5-6 and J usage is TRBJ2-2; D gene ambiguous. Trimming stripped 1 base from V and 1 base from J, with 5 bases between. The CDR3 covers 14 residues. Germline lookup yields CDR1 SGHDT and CDR2 YYEEEE. The CDR3 DNA sequence: TGTGCCAGCAGCTTGTCCCAGAACACCGGGGAGCTGTTTTTT. Translated: CASSLSQNTGELFF.

The chain employs TRBV9 and TRBJ2-1; 10 bases align to TRBD2. Looked up from germline, CDR1 is SGDLS and CDR2 is YYNGEE. V lost 0 bases, J lost 8 bases, and 11 bases stayed unmatched. The CDR3 spans 17 residues. The CDR3 here is CASSVGIAGGPGYEQFF. In DNA, the CDR3 is TGTGCCAGCAGCGTAGGAATAGCGGGAGGTCCGGGGTATGAGCAGTTCTTC. The full variable domain, in which reference TRBV9 and TRBJ2-1 provide the parts outside the CDR3, is DSGVTQTPKHLITATGQRVTLRCSPRSGDLSVYWYQQSLDQGLQFLIQYYNGEERAKGNILERFSAQQFPDLHSELNLSSLELGDSALYFCASSVGIAGGPGYEQFFGPGTRLTVL.

The CDR3 region has the DNA TGTGCCAGCAGTGACAACTCCCTCAATGAGCAGTTCTTC. This sequence encodes CASSDNSLNEQFF. This rearrangement joins TRBV6-4 to TRBJ2-1; no definite D call. V was cut by 2 bases and J by 6 bases, with 8 bases left in between. The CDR3 loop spans 13 amino acids. Germline V gene lookup returns CDR1 MRHNA and CDR2 SNTAGT.

V usage is TRBV29-1 and J usage is TRBJ2-1; D unclear. There are 13 residues in the CDR3. Germline V gene sequence: CDR1 SQVTM, CDR2 ANQGSEA. With 3 bases removed from V and 6 bases from J, the gap between germline ends came to 12 bases. The CDR3 nucleotides read TGCAGCGTTGATTTGGGCATGATCAATGAGCAGTTCTTC. Translating it yields CSVDLGMINEQFF.

In DNA, the CDR3 is TGCGCCAGCAGCTTGGACAGGGACAACGAGCAGTACTTC. Translating it yields CASSLDRDNEQYF. V usage is TRBV5-1 and J usage is TRBJ2-7; tentative D call: TRBD1 (6 bases). The germline CDR1 and CDR2 sequences are SGHRS and YFSETQ. V lost 0 bases, J lost 5 bases, and 9 bases lay in between. The CDR3 totals 13 residues.

This clone was observed a single time. The chain combines TRBV30 with TRBJ1-2; D unresolved. This CDR3 has 15 residues. Germline loops: CDR1 GTSNPN, CDR2 SVGIG (reference sequence). The ends were cut back, 5 bases at V and 7 bases at J, with 23 bases in the middle. The DNA for the CDR3 is TGTGCCTGGGAAACTTCGAGTCTCGGTTCTTCTGGCTACACCTTC. The encoded protein is CAWETSSLGSSGYTF.

In its sample, this clone was seen a few times. The chain couples TRBV2 to TRBJ1-1; D remains unclear. The CDR3 extends over 14 amino acids. V dropped 6 bases and J dropped 0 bases, with 11 bases sitting between them. Germline V gene data show CDR1 as SNHLY and CDR2 as FYNNEI. Written as DNA, the CDR3 is TGTGCCAGCAGCCTCGGAGAGTTGAACACTGAAGCTTTCTTT. It translates to CASSLGELNTEAFF.

The CDR3 DNA reads as TGCGCCAGCAGCTTCCGGGGGGACGGCACAGATACGCAGTATTTT. Translating it yields CASSFRGDGTDTQYF. The chain is built from TRBV5-1 and TRBJ2-3; 7 bases line up with TRBD2. The germline V gene encodes CDR1 SGHRS and CDR2 YFSETQ. This CDR3 is built from 15 residues. Losses at the gene ends were 2 bases for V and 1 base for J; bases not matched to a gene: 4.

This clone appeared a single time. The gene calls are TRBV4-2 and TRBJ2-1; 12 positions agree with TRBD2. Germline CDR1 is LGHNA and CDR2 is YNFKEQ. V lost 1 base, J lost 4 bases, and 5 bases stayed unmatched. The CDR3 has 17 residues. CDR3 sequence (DNA): TGTGCCAGCAGCCAAGGGACTAGCGGGGCCGGATACAATGAGCAGTTCTTC. This sequence encodes CASSQGTSGAGYNEQFF.

The J gene is TRBJ2-7, the V gene TRBV9; 10 nucleotides align to TRBD2. The J segment lost 3 bases and the V segment lost 0 bases, leaving 9 bases of the junction unmatched. Germline loops: CDR1 SGDLS, CDR2 YYNGEE. CDR3 length equals 17 residues. CDR3: CASSVGAGGGRDYEQYF. The CDR3 DNA follows: TGTGCCAGCAGCGTAGGAGCGGGGGGGGGCCGCGACTACGAGCAGTACTTC.

The V and J genes are TRBV11-2 and TRBJ2-5; the match to TRBD2 covers 7 bases. V gave up 2 bases and J gave up 6 bases; unmatched junction bases: 9. The germline gives CDR1 SGHAT, CDR2 FQNNGV. This CDR3 region has 15 residues. CDR3 protein: CASSLNGGRGKTQYF. Here the CDR3 DNA reads TGTGCCAGCAGCTTAAACGGCGGGAGAGGAAAGACCCAGTACTTC.

This sequence joins TRBV27 and TRBJ2-7; 8 bases match TRBD2. The CDR3 spans 14 residues. Germline trimming cut 4 bases from V and 1 base from J; bases unmatched to any gene: 3. Germline V gene lookup returns CDR1 MNHEY and CDR2 SMNVEV (reference sequence). CDR3 in DNA: TGTGCCAGCAGTTCTAGCGGGCCGTCCTACGAGCAGTACTTC. Residues: CASSSSGPSYEQYF.

The J gene is TRBJ1-1, the V gene TRBV6-5; TRBD1 matches 7 bases. V was pared by 4 bases and J by 1 base, with 6 bases of the junction left unmatched. Germline lookup yields CDR1 MNHEY and CDR2 SVGAGI. The CDR3 is made up of 15 amino acids. CDR3 protein: CASSLRDSRNTEAFF. For the CDR3, the DNA is TGTGCCAGCAGTTTGAGGGACAGTAGGAACACTGAAGCTTTCTTT.

The chain recombines TRBV9 with TRBJ2-5, with 7 bases fitting TRBD2. There are 14 residues in the CDR3. Germline V gives CDR1 SGDLS, CDR2 YYNGEE. Losses at the gene ends were 0 bases for V and 2 bases for J; bases not matched to a gene: 1. The DNA for the CDR3 is TGTGCCAGCAGCGTAGGTAGCGGGCAAGAGACCCAGTACTTC. It encodes CASSVGSGQETQYF.

For the CDR3, the DNA is TGCAGCGTTGAAGGCACAGGGGGGACTAATGAAAAACTGTTTTTT. Protein: CSVEGTGGTNEKLFF. The chain employs TRBV29-1 and TRBJ1-4, with TRBD1 identical over 8 bases. V was clipped by 1 base and J by 2 bases; unmatched bases: 3. CDR3 length: 15 amino acids. Germline CDR1 reads SQVTM; CDR2 reads ANQGSEA.